The source of this TCR beta chain is a study of spatial heterogeneity in lung cancer. Study context: A unique TCR and UMI combination showed up more than ten times in raw reads, on average. The study's findings and limits: Ubiquitous expanded tumor TCRs were observed in blood more at resection than follow-up.

All TCR cDNA molecules were individually tagged with a unique molecular identifier. MiXCR was run by TCRdb on the 5' RACE reads, yielding one entry per CDR3 protein. The top ten clones hold around two fifths of a sample with around 13,000 distinct CDR3 sequences, approximately 14% of them seen once. This clonotype has only a few counts. The target antigen is unknown. CDR3 length equals 15 residues. Germline V CDR1 and CDR2: MDHEN, SYDVKM. Trimming shortened V by 3 bases and J by 0 bases, and 8 bases separated the two germline ends. Time point in this sample: sample taken at primary tumor resection. Unsorted tumor, nontumor lung tissue or cryopreserved PBMC supplied the whole RNA. Samples came from 60 to 75 TRACERx patients with untreated early-stage lung cancer.

The chain joins TRBV28 to TRBJ2-2; a possible D gene is TRBD1 (5 bases). The receptor was derived from a male donor with early-stage non-small cell lung cancer. Specimen: PBMCs, collected at surgery. DNA of the CDR3: TGTGCCAGCAGTTTCGGACACTCGAACACCGGGGAGCTGTTTTTT. Protein: CASSFGHSNTGELFF.